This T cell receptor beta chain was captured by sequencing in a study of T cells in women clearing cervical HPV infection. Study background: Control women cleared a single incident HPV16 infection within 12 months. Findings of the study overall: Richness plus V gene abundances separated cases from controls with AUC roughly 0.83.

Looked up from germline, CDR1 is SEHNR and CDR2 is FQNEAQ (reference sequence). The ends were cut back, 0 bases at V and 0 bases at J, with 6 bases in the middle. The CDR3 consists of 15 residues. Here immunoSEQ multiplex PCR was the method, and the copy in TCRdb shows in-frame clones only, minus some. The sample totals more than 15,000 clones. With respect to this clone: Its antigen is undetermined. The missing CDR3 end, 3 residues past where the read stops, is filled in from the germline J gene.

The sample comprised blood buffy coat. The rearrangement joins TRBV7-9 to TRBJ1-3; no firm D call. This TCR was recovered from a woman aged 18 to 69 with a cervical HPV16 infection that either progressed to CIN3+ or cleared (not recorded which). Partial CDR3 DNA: TGTGCCAGCAGCTTAGCGCAGTCCTCTGGAAACACC. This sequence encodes CASSLAQSSGNT. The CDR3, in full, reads CASSLAQSSGNTIYF.